This T cell receptor (beta chain) was observed in a study of blood T cell repertoires in COVID-19. Overall study: Sources were T cells, B-cell-depleted T cells, or PBMCs; the material itself was cDNA or gDNA.

In Seattle, patients joined the study during active infection and were tracked longitudinally. The CDR3 length is 17 residues. Trimming took 4 bases from V and 0 from J; bases not matched to a gene: 10. Germline V lookup: CDR1 SGHTS, CDR2 YDEGEE. In the original workflow: Nucleated cell counts were estimated from reference gene primer amplification. TCRdb keeps only in-frame clones here, not all; method: immunoSEQ multiplex PCR. That table furnishes V, J and clone size, whereas the DNA furnished D and trimming. This repertoire shows hundreds of thousands of clones, about 91% found once; its top ten account for roughly 6.8%.

The sequencing input was peripheral blood. The chain has TRBV5-8 and TRBJ2-1; 7 nucleotides line up with TRBD2. The TCR originated in a woman in her 30s with COVID-19, enrolled during active disease. CDR3 nucleotides: TGTGCCAGCAGCCCCGGTAACGGGAGGCCCTCCTACAATGAGCAGTTCTTC. Protein: CASSPGNGRPSYNEQFF.